The rows below give T cell receptor beta chains drawn from one sample of a study of blood T cells in healthy people across ages. TCRdb reprocessed the 5' RACE reads with MiXCR, giving one entry per CDR3 protein. This table has 650,000 to 700,000 distinct CDR3 sequences, approximately 29% appearing once. Specimen: blood. The receptors shown here come from a woman aged 80 or older in good health. CDR3s include the opening cysteine and the closing phenylalanine or tryptophan. Fields, in order: clone size, D gene, V gene, J gene, CDR3 DNA, CDR3 protein. A D gene is named only where the DNA matches it firmly. The size field is filled for only some rows; it gives once, few, many or a size class.

>-|-|TRBV20-1|TRBJ1-2
TGCAGTGCTCCCCGACGGACCTATGGCTACACCTTC
CSAPRRTYGYTF
>-|-|TRBV24-1|TRBJ2-7
TGTGCCACCAGTGATTTAGGGGGACACCTCCCCTACGAGCAGTACTTC
CATSDLGGHLPYEQYF
>few|-|TRBV2|TRBJ1-2
TGTGCCAGCAGTACCGGGACCCAGAGGGGCTACACCTTC
CASSTGTQRGYTF
>-|-|TRBV2|TRBJ2-2
TGTGCCAGCCCAACGATCCCAGCCGGGGAGCTGTTTTTT
CASPTIPAGELFF
>-|-|TRBV12-3/TRBV12-4|TRBJ2-3
TGTGCCAGCAGTCAACGAGCTAGCGCAGATATGCAGTATTTT
CASSQRASADMQYF
>-|-|TRBV7-8|TRBJ1-3
TGTGCCAGCAGCTTAGCGAGCAGGGGAAACACCATATATTTT
CASSLASRGNTIYF
>many|-|TRBV20-1|TRBJ2-5
TGCAGTGCTAGAACCTGGACAGCTCACCAAGAGACCCAGTACTTC
CSARTWTAHQETQYF
>many|-|TRBV7-8|TRBJ1-1
TGTGCCAGCAGCTTTACGTCTCGGAACACTGAAGCTTTCTTT
CASSFTSRNTEAFF
>-|TRBD2|TRBV20-1|TRBJ2-3
TGCAGTGCTAGAGTCCCTAGCGGTAACACAGATACGCAGTATTTT
CSARVPSGNTDTQYF
>-|-|TRBV12-3/TRBV12-4|TRBJ1-2
TGTGCCAGCAGCCCACGCGGGGGGCGCTTGCTGAGTGGCTACACCTTC
CASSPRGGRLLSGYTF
>-|TRBD2|TRBV24-1|TRBJ2-5
TGTGCCAGTTCTGGGGGGGGGATTCAACAAGAGACCCAGTACTTC
CASSGGGIQQETQYF
>many|-|TRBV10-3|TRBJ2-2
TGTGCCATCAGTGAGCAGGTGGCCACCGGGGAGCTGTTTTTT
CAISEQVATGELFF
>few|-|TRBV6-5|TRBJ1-2
TGTGCCAGCAGACTGGGGGTAACGGCTGGCTACACCTTC
CASRLGVTAGYTF
>-|-|TRBV7-9|TRBJ2-2
TGTGCCAGCAGCACCTCGGGGGGCTATAACACCGGGGAGCTGTTTTTT
CASSTSGGYNTGELFF
>many|-|TRBV5-6|TRBJ2-7
TGTGCCAGCAGCTTCGGGACTCTTACCTACGAGCAGTACTTC
CASSFGTLTYEQYF
>-|TRBD2|TRBV9|TRBJ2-4
TGTGCCAGCAGCGTAGGAGTTCAAGCGGGGAACTCCAAAAACATTCAGTACTTC
CASSVGVQAGNSKNIQYF
>many|TRBD2|TRBV9|TRBJ2-3
TGTGCCAGCAGCCCCCTGGCGGGGGTTAATACGCAGTATTTT
CASSPLAGVNTQYF
>-|-|TRBV3-1|TRBJ2-7
TGTGCCAGCAACCAAGGGGAGGCCGAGCAGTACTTC
CASNQGEAEQYF
>many|TRBD1|TRBV7-3|TRBJ2-6
TGTGCCAGCAGCACGACAGGGGCTCTCTCTGGGGCCAACGTCCTGACTTTC
CASSTTGALSGANVLTF
>once|-|TRBV6-6|TRBJ2-1
TGTGCCAGCACCGGGCAGGGGACCGACAATGAGCAGTTCTTC
CASTGQGTDNEQFF
>-|TRBD2|TRBV19|TRBJ2-3
TGTGCCACCGAAAAGTATGGGGCGGGGGGCACAGATACGCAGTATTTT
CATEKYGAGGTDTQYF
>many|-|TRBV9|TRBJ2-7
TGTGCCAGCAGCGTAGTCAGCGATTCGGGCGAGCAGTACTTC
CASSVVSDSGEQYF
>many|-|TRBV25-1|TRBJ2-2
TGTGCCAGCAGGGACCCGAGAGGGACCGGGGAGCTGTTTTTT
CASRDPRGTGELFF
>many|-|TRBV6-5|TRBJ1-2
TGTGCCAGCAGTCCCGGACAGAGAGCTAACTATGGCTACACCTTC
CASSPGQRANYGYTF